This TCR beta chain was captured by sequencing in a study of cytomegalovirus exposure and HLA in healthy donors. Study observations and caveats: Excluded were some V segments that proved indistinguishable, including TRBV6-2 and TRBV6-3.

Participants comprised healthy donors of bone marrow. The PCR ran on 60 Vbeta and 13 Jbeta primers. The method was immunoSEQ multiplex PCR; TCRdb's version includes in-frame clones alone and lacks a portion of them. The repertoire holds some 150,000 clones, with approximately 77% as singletons. As for this clone: The target antigen is unknown.

From germline, CDR1 is SGHRS and CDR2 YFSETQ. V lost 0 bases and J 9 bases, leaving 13 bases between the germline ends. This CDR3 has 15 amino acids. The TCR was taken from a man aged 25-40 years in good health and CMV-seropositive. The chain uses TRBV5-1 and TRBJ1-6; TRBD1 might be the D (5 bases). The source material was PBMCs. This CDR3 is CASSLEGRRGSPLHF. The CDR3 DNA follows: TGCGCCAGCAGCTTGGAAGGAAGAAGGGGTTCACCCCTCCACTTT.